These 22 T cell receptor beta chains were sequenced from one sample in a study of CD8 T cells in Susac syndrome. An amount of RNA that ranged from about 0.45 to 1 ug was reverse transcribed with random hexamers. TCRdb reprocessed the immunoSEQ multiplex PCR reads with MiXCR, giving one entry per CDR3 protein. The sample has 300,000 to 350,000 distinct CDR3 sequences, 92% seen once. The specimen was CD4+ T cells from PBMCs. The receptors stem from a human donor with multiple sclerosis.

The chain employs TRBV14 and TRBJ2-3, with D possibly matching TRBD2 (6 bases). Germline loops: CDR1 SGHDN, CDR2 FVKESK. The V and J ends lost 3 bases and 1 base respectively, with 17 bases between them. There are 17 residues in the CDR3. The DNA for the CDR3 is TGTGCCAGCAGCCAGGTTATTGGGGCTAGCGGCACAGATACGCAGTATTTT. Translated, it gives CASSQVIGASGTDTQYF.

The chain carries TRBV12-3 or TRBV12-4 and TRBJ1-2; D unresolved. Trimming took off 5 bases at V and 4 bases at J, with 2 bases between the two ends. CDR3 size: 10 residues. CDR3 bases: TGTGCCAGCAGTATCTATGGCTACACCTTC. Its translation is CASSIYGYTF.

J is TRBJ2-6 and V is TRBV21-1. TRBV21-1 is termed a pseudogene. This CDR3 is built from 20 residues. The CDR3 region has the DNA TGTGCCAGCAGCAAAAGCGGAGTGGCAGGTTCGTCCTCTGGGGCCAACGTCCTGACTTTC. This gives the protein CASSKSGVAGSSSGANVLTF.

CDR3 loop: CSGSWSSGETQYF. CDR3 bases: TGCAGCGGCTCGTGGAGTTCGGGGGAGACCCAGTACTTC. The V and J genes are TRBV29-1 and TRBJ2-5; the D gene is possibly TRBD2 (5 bases). This CDR3 comprises 13 residues. The V end was cut by 7 bases, the J end by 5 bases, with 17 bases between. Germline assignment: CDR1 SQVTM and CDR2 ANQGSEA. Full variable domain (outside the CDR3, taken from reference TRBV29-1 and TRBJ2-5): SAVISQKPSRDICQRGTSLTIQCQVDSQVTMMFWYRQQPGQSLTLIATANQGSEATYESGFVIDKFPISRPNLTFSTLTVSNMSPEDSSIYLCSGSWSSGETQYFGPGTRLLVL.

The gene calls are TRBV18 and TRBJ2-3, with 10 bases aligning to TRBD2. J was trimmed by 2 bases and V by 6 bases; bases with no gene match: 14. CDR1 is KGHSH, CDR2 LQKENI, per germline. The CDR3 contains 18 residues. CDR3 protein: CASSLDLAGVPYTDTQYF. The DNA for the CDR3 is TGTGCCAGCTCCCTAGACCTAGCGGGAGTACCCTACACAGATACGCAGTATTTT.

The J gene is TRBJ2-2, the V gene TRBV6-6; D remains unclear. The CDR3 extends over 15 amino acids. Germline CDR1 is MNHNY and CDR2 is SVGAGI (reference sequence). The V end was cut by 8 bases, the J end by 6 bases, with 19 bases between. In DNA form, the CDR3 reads TGTGCCAGCGGTACTGGCTCACGAACCTCCGGGGAGCTGTTTTTT. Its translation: CASGTGSRTSGELFF.

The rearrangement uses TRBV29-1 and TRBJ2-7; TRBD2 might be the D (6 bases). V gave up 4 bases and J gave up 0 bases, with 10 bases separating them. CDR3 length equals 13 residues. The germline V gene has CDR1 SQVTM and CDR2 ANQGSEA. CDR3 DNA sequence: TGCAGCGTTGGGATTAGCGGCTCCTACGAGCAGTACTTC. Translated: CSVGISGSYEQYF.

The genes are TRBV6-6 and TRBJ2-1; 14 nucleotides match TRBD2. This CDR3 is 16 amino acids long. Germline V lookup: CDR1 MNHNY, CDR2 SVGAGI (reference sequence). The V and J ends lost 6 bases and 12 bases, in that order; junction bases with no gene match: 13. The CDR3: CASSPGLAGGPGAQFF. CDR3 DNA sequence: TGTGCCAGCAGCCCAGGACTAGCGGGGGGCCCAGGGGCGCAGTTCTTC.

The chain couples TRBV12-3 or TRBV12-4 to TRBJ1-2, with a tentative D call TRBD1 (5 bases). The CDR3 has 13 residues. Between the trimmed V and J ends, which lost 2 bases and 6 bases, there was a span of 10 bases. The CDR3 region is CASSLPPGDGYTF. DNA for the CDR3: TGTGCCAGCAGTTTACCCCCGGGGGATGGCTACACCTTC.

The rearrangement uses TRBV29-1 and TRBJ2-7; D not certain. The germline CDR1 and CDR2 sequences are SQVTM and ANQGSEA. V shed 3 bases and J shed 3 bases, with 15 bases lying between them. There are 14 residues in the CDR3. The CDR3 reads CSVEPGGGRYEQYF. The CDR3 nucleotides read TGCAGCGTTGAGCCCGGCGGTGGTCGCTACGAGCAGTACTTC.

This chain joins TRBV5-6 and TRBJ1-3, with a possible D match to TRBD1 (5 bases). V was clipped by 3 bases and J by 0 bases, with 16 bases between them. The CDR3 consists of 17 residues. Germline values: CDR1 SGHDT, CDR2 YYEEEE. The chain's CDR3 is CASSSYQTASSGNTIYF. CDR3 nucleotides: TGTGCCAGCAGCTCCTACCAGACAGCCAGCTCTGGAAACACCATATATTTT.

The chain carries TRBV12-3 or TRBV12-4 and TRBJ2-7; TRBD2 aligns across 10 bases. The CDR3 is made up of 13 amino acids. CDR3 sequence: CAPPQREGNEQYF. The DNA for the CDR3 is TGTGCACCCCCCCAGCGGGAGGGCAACGAGCAGTACTTC.

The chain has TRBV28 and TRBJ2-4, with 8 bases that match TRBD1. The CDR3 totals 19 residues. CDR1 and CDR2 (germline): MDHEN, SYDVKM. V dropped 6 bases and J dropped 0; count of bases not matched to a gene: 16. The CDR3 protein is CASRSRGQGPLLAKNIQYF. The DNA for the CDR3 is TGTGCCAGCAGGTCAAGAGGACAGGGTCCGCTACTAGCCAAAAACATTCAGTACTTC.

Here the CDR3 reads CASSTVTFSIQYF. The CDR3, as DNA: TGTGCCAGCAGCACCGTCACGTTTAGTATTCAGTACTTC. This chain joins TRBV11-3 and TRBJ2-4; D is uncertain. The V end lost 5 bases, the J end lost 10 bases, and 15 bases lay between the germline ends. CDR1 is SGHNT and CDR2 is YENEEA in the germline V gene. This CDR3 spans 13 amino acids.

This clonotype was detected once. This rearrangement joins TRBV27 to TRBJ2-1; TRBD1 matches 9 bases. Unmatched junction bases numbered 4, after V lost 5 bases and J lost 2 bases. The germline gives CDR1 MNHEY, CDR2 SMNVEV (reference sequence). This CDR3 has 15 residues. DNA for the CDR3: TGTGCCAGCAGTCCCCGGACAGGGGCCTACAATGAGCAGTTCTTC. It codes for CASSPRTGAYNEQFF.

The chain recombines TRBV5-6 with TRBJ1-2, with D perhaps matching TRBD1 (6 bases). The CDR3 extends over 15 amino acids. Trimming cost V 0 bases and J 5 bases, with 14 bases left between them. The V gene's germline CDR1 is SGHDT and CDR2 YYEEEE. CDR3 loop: CASSLDPGGGYGYTF. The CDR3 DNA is TGTGCCAGCAGCTTGGACCCGGGAGGGGGTTATGGCTACACCTTC.

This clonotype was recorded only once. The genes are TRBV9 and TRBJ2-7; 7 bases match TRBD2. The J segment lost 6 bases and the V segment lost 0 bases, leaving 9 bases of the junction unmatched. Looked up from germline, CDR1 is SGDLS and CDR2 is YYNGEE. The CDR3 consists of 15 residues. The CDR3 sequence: CASSVGGGPEREQYF. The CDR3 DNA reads TGTGCCAGCAGCGTAGGGGGGGGACCCGAGCGCGAGCAGTACTTC. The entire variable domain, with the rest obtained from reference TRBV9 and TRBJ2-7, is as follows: DSGVTQTPKHLITATGQRVTLRCSPRSGDLSVYWYQQSLDQGLQFLIQYYNGEERAKGNILERFSAQQFPDLHSELNLSSLELGDSALYFCASSVGGGPEREQYFGPGTRLTVT.

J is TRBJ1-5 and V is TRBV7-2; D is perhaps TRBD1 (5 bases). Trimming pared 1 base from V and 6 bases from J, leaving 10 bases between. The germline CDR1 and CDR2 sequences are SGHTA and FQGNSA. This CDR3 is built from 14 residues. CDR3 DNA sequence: TGTGCCAGCAGCTTAGGACAGACCAGTCAGCCCCAGCATTTT. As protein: CASSLGQTSQPQHF.

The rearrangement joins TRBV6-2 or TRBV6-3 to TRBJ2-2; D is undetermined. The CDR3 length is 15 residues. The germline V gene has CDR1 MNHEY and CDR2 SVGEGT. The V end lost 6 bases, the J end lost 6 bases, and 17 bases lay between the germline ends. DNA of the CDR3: TGTGCCAGCAGGACCCCCCCCTTAGGCGCCGGGGAGCTGTTTTTT. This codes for CASRTPPLGAGELFF.

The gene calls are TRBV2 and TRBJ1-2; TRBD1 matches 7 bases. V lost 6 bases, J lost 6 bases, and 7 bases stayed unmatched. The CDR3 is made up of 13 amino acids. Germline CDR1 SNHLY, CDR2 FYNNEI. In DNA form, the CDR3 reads TGTGCCAGCAGCCTAGGACAGGTAGATGGCTACACCTTC. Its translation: CASSLGQVDGYTF.

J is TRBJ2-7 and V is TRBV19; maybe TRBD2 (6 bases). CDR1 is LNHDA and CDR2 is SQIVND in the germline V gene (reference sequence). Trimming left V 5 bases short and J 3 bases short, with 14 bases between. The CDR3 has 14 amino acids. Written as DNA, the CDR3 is TGTGCCAGTAGTTCCAGGGCGGGAAACTACGAGCAGTACTTC. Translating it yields CASSSRAGNYEQYF.

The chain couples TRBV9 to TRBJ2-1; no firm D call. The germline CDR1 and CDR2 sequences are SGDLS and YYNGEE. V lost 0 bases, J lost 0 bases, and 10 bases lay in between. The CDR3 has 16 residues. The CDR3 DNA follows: TGTGCCAGCAGCGTAGTAAGAACGAGCTCCTACAATGAGCAGTTCTTC. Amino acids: CASSVVRTSSYNEQFF.